A selection of T cell receptor beta chains follows, all from one sample in a study of cytomegalovirus exposure and HLA in healthy donors. Libraries were prepared by immunoSEQ multiplex PCR; TCRdb keeps only in-frame clonotypes and omits some of them. Found here are under 200,000 clones, approximately 86% of them singletons; the top ten hold around 0.3%. Sequenced input: PBMCs. The receptors shown here come from a woman in her twenties or thirties in good health and CMV-seronegative. Both conserved end residues are part of each CDR3. The order of the fields is J gene, D gene, V gene, clone size, CDR3 protein, CDR3 DNA. The D gene is left open where the match is weak. Rows may omit the clone size; those that give it use once, few, many or a size class.

TRBJ2-5 TRBD1 TRBV10-3 . CAISEQGQEETQYF TGTGCCATCAGTGAGCAGGGACAGGAAGAGACCCAGTACTTC
TRBJ2-1 TRBD2 TRBV4-1 . CASSQGLAGGYNEQFF TGCGCCAGCAGCCAGGGTCTAGCGGGGGGCTACAATGAGCAGTTCTTC
TRBJ2-5 . TRBV29-1 . CSAEGGNQETQYF TGCAGCGCCGAGGGAGGAAACCAAGAGACCCAGTACTTC
TRBJ2-7 TRBD1 TRBV28 . CASRDRDSYHEQYF TGTGCCAGCAGGGACCGGGACAGTTACCACGAGCAGTACTTC
TRBJ2-3 TRBD2 TRBV29-1 . CSLTGTSESTDTQYF TGCAGCCTCACCGGGACTAGCGAAAGCACAGATACGCAGTATTTT
TRBJ2-3 TRBD2 TRBV9 . CASSVSSSGAPGTQYF TGTGCCAGCAGCGTTTCTTCTAGCGGGGCTCCGGGTACGCAGTATTTT
TRBJ2-7 . TRBV2 few CASSRSGEQYF TGTGCCAGCAGCCGGTCGGGGGAGCAGTACTTC
TRBJ2-5 . TRBV6-5 . CASRPLGGWETQYF TGTGCCAGCCGGCCCTTAGGGGGTTGGGAGACCCAGTACTTC
TRBJ2-7 . TRBV27 once CASSLKEPAVYEQYF TGTGCCAGCAGTTTGAAGGAGCCAGCGGTGTACGAGCAGTACTTC
TRBJ2-3 . TRBV14 . CASSQDLSGYLTDTQYF TGTGCCAGCAGCCAAGACCTTAGCGGATACCTCACAGATACGCAGTATTTT
TRBJ2-1 TRBD2 TRBV5-6 once CASSFGTSGFYNEQFF TGTGCCAGCAGTTTCGGGACTAGCGGCTTCTACAATGAGCAGTTCTTC
TRBJ2-7 . TRBV6-5 . CASSYLPTGEQYF TGTGCCAGCAGTTACTTACCGACAGGAGAGCAGTACTTC
TRBJ2-7 . TRBV6-1 . CASSDFYEQYF TGTGCCAGCAGTGACTTTTACGAGCAGTACTTC
TRBJ1-2 . TRBV6-1 . CASSDLQGSYGYTF TGTGCCAGCAGTGACCTACAGGGTTCCTATGGCTACACCTTC
TRBJ2-3 . TRBV7-9 . CASSLRDTHTDTQYF TGTGCCAGCAGCCTACGGGACACCCACACAGATACGCAGTATTTT
TRBJ2-1 TRBD1 TRBV7-6 . CASRRGTGEGEQFF TGTGCCAGCAGGCGAGGGACAGGAGAAGGTGAGCAGTTCTTC
TRBJ2-7 TRBD2 TRBV14 few CASSQGTSTPEQYF TGTGCCAGCAGCCAAGGGACTAGCACTCCCGAGCAGTACTTC
TRBJ2-3 . TRBV27 once CASSHRVPWDTQYF TGTGCCAGCAGTCACCGGGTCCCGTGGGATACGCAGTATTTT
TRBJ1-2 TRBD1 TRBV4-1 . CASSHAGQPSNYGYTF TGCGCCAGCAGCCATGCGGGACAGCCATCTAACTATGGCTACACCTTC
TRBJ2-1 TRBD2 TRBV7-9 . CASSYSGGANEQFF TGTGCCAGCAGCTATAGCGGGGGGGCTAATGAGCAGTTCTTC
TRBJ1-1 . TRBV19 . CASRKPGLNTEAFF TGTGCCAGTCGGAAGCCAGGGTTGAACACTGAAGCTTTCTTT
TRBJ1-3 . TRBV7-8 once CASSWTASGNTIYF TGTGCCAGCAGCTGGACAGCCTCTGGAAACACCATATATTTT